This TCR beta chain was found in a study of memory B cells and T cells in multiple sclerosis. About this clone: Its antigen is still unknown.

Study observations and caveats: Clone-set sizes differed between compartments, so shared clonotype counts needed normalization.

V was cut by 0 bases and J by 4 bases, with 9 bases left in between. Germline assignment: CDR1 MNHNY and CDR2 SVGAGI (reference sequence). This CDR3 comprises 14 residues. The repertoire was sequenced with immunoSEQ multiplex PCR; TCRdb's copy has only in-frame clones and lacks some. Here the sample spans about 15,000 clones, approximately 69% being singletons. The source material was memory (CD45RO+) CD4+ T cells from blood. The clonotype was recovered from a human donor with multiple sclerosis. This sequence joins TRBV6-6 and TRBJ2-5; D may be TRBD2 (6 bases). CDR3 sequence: CASSYSGGSETQYF. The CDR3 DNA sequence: TGTGCCAGCAGTTACTCGGGGGGATCAGAGACCCAGTACTTC.